This T cell receptor (beta chain) was identified in a study of shared clonotypes between healthy human individuals. Study information: Per donor, three plates held CD4 naive cells, three held CD4 memory, two held CD8 naive and one held CD8 memory. Study-wide points: The diversity represented, both genetic and in exposure history, was limited by few donors. Shared across four donors were roughly 4.7% of the naive CD4 clonotypes.

Tens of thousands of T cell genomes (about 0.2 ug DNA) went into each sorted-subset replicate. The repertoire was sequenced with immunoSEQ multiplex PCR; TCRdb's copy has only in-frame clones and lacks some. The sample lists 600,000 to 800,000 clones; 55% to 80% were seen once. Germline values: CDR1 MNHEY, CDR2 SVGAGI. Deletions cut 7 bases from V and 1 base from J, with 4 bases between. This CDR3 comprises 11 residues. Concerning this clone itself: The antigen remains undetermined.

The V call is TRBV6-5, the J call TRBJ1-1, with unresolved D. This sequence originates from a woman aged 30 to 39 in good health. The source material was memory CD4+ T cells sorted from blood. Indicated subset: CD45RA-negative fraction. The DNA for the CDR3 is TGTGCCAGCAAGAAGAACACTGAAGCTTTCTTT. Encoded protein: CASKKNTEAFF.